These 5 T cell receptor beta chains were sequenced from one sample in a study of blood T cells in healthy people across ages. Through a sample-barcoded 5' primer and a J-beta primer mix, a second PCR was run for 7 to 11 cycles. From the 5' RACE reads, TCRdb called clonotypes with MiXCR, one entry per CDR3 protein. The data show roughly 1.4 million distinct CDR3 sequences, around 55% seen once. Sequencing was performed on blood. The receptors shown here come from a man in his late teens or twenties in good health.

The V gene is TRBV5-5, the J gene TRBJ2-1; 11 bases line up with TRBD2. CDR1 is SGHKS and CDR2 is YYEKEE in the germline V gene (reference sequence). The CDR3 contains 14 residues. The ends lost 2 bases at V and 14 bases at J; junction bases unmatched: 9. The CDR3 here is CASSLSDTSGSKFF. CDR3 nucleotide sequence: TGTGCCAGCAGCTTATCCGATACTAGCGGGAGTAAGTTCTTC.

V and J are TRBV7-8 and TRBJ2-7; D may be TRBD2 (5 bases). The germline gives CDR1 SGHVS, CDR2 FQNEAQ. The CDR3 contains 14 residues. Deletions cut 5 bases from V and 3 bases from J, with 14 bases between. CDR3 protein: CASSPRGLDYEQYF. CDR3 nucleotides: TGTGCCAGCAGCCCTCGGGGTTTGGACTACGAGCAGTACTTC.

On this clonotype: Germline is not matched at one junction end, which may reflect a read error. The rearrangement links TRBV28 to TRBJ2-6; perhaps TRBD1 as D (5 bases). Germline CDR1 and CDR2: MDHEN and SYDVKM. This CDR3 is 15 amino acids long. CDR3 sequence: CASSQPGTGANVLTF. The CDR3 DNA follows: TGTGCTAGCAGCCAACCAGGGACTGGGGCCAACGTCCTGACTTTC.

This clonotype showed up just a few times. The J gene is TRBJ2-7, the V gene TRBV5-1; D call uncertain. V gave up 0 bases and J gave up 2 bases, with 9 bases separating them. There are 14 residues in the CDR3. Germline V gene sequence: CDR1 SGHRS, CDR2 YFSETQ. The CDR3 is CASSLGIGAYEQYF. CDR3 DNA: TGCGCCAGCAGCTTGGGTATAGGAGCCTACGAGCAGTACTTC.

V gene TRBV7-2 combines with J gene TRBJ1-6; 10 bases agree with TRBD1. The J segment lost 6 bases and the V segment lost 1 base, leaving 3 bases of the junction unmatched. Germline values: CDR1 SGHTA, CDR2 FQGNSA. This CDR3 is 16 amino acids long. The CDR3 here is CASSLDRTGGNSPLHF. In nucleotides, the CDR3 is TGTGCCAGCAGCTTAGATAGGACAGGGGGTAATTCACCCCTCCACTTT.